Shown below are 14 T cell receptor beta chains from a single sample sequenced in a study of shared clonotypes between healthy human individuals. Sequencing was performed with immunoSEQ multiplex PCR; in TCRdb, only in-frame clones are kept and a portion is missing. The table records roughly 2,500,000 clones, under 95% of them present only once. The sequencing input was naive CD4+ T cells from PBMCs. The subset here: CD45RA+ positively selected. These receptors were taken from a man in his late teens or twenties in good health. Some clones in this sample may be carry-over from other donors' samples.

V gene TRBV11-2 combines with J gene TRBJ1-2; 10 positions match TRBD1. Germline CDR1 is SGHAT and CDR2 is FQNNGV. This CDR3 region has 15 residues. V was pared by 5 bases and J by 6 bases, with 9 bases of the junction left unmatched. This chain's CDR3 is CASSNLLGTGDGYTF. The CDR3 DNA follows: TGTGCCAGCAGCAACCTACTCGGGACAGGGGATGGCTACACCTTC.

This chain uses TRBV5-1 with TRBJ2-6; D unresolved. The CDR3 length is 16 residues. Germline V gives CDR1 SGHRS, CDR2 YFSETQ. The ends were cut back, 0 bases at V and 2 bases at J, with 9 bases in the middle. The DNA for the CDR3 is TGCGCCAGCAGCTTGGCCGTGGCTGCTGGGGCCAACGTCCTGACTTTC. It is translated as CASSLAVAAGANVLTF.

The J gene is TRBJ1-2, the V gene TRBV19; D uncertain. Deletions cut 2 bases from V and 2 bases from J, with 9 bases between. Germline-derived CDR1 and CDR2 are LNHDA and SQIVND (reference sequence). The CDR3 length is 14 residues. This CDR3 is CASSISGYNYGYTF. The CDR3 DNA sequence: TGTGCCAGTAGTATATCAGGCTACAACTATGGCTACACCTTC.

V and J are TRBV2 and TRBJ2-1; no clear D. In germline, CDR1 is SNHLY, CDR2 FYNNEI. This CDR3 comprises 10 residues. V shed 6 bases and J shed 10 bases, with 7 bases lying between them. The CDR3 coding sequence is TGTGCCAGCAGGGAAAAGGAGCAGTTCTTC. Translating it yields CASREKEQFF.

This clone was detected a few times. The chain combines TRBV6-1 with TRBJ1-1; D is possibly TRBD1 (5 bases). Trimming took 6 bases from V and 1 from J, leaving 12 bases between them. This CDR3 is 14 amino acids long. From germline, CDR1 is MNHNS and CDR2 SASEGT. The CDR3: CASSFRVGNTEAFF. CDR3 bases: TGTGCCAGCAGCTTCAGGGTGGGGAACACTGAAGCTTTCTTT.

The chain is built from TRBV9 and TRBJ2-5; 7 positions agree with TRBD1. CDR1 is SGDLS and CDR2 is YYNGEE in the germline V gene. The CDR3 extends over 16 amino acids. V gave up 4 bases and J gave up 3 bases; unmatched junction bases: 12. The CDR3 DNA follows: TGTGCCAGCAGCCCCATAGACCGGGACAGTGAAGAGACCCAGTACTTC. Its protein is CASSPIDRDSEETQYF.

The rearrangement joins TRBV9 to TRBJ2-5; 10 bases agree with TRBD1. The germline gives CDR1 SGDLS, CDR2 YYNGEE. The CDR3 spans 15 residues. V shed 3 bases, J shed 5 bases, and the junction held 7 bases outside the gene matches. The CDR3 reads CASSARQGARETQYF. The CDR3 region has the DNA TGTGCCAGCAGCGCCCGACAGGGGGCGCGGGAGACCCAGTACTTC.

This sequence joins TRBV5-6 and TRBJ2-3, with 11 bases matching TRBD2. Germline loops: CDR1 SGHDT, CDR2 YYEEEE. The trim removed 0 bases at V and 1 base at J, leaving 7 bases unmatched. This CDR3 is built from 18 residues. The CDR3 sequence: CASSLEASGRLGTDTQYF. CDR3 sequence (DNA): TGTGCCAGCAGCTTGGAGGCTAGCGGGAGGTTGGGCACAGATACGCAGTATTTT. Full variable domain (missing parts from reference TRBV5-6 and TRBJ2-3): DAGVTQSPTHLIKTRGQQVTLRCSPKSGHDTVSWYQQALGQGPQFIFQYYEEEERQRGNFPDRFSGHQFPNYSSELNVNALLLGDSALYLCASSLEASGRLGTDTQYFGPGTRLTVL.

J is TRBJ1-2 and V is TRBV27; TRBD1 matches at 7 bases. Trimming took 6 bases from V and 2 from J; bases not matched to a gene: 3. This CDR3 has 13 residues. The germline CDR1 and CDR2 sequences are MNHEY and SMNVEV (reference sequence). This chain's CDR3 is CASSTGANYGYTF. In DNA, the CDR3 is TGTGCCAGCAGCACAGGGGCGAACTATGGCTACACCTTC.

The chain employs TRBV6-7 and TRBJ1-6, with 9 bases identical to TRBD1. TRBV6-7 qualifies as an ORF whose function is uncertain. J lost 10 bases, V lost 6 bases, and 19 bases had no gene match. The CDR3 length is 18 residues. CDR3: CASRSPGQGKLSGSPLHF. The CDR3 DNA follows: TGTGCCAGCAGAAGCCCGGGACAGGGAAAATTGTCAGGATCACCCCTCCACTTT.

This sequence joins TRBV27 and TRBJ1-1; perhaps TRBD1 as D (5 bases). CDR3 size: 15 residues. Trimming removed 2 bases at V and 3 bases at J, with 13 bases between. Germline assignment: CDR1 MNHEY and CDR2 SMNVEV (reference sequence). The CDR3 reads CASSLVPGIDTEAFF. The DNA for the CDR3 is TGTGCCAGCAGTTTAGTCCCAGGGATCGACACTGAAGCTTTCTTT.

This sequence joins TRBV28 and TRBJ1-5; perhaps TRBD1 as D (5 bases). The V and J ends lost 7 bases and 7 bases respectively, with 20 bases between them. CDR1 and CDR2 (germline): MDHEN, SYDVKM. The CDR3 contains 15 residues. CDR3 DNA: TGTGCCAGCACCCCTGTTGGTCGGGGCTGGCAGCCCCAGCATTTT. This codes for CASTPVGRGWQPQHF.

The CDR3 DNA reads as TGTGCCAGCAGCTCCCGAACAGTGTGGAGCACTGAAGCTTTCTTT. Its protein product is CASSSRTVWSTEAFF. The chain couples TRBV5-5 to TRBJ1-1, with unresolved D. V lost 3 bases and J lost 4, with 16 bases in between. The CDR3 contains 15 residues. CDR1 is SGHKS and CDR2 is YYEKEE in the germline V gene (reference sequence).

V gene TRBV27 combines with J gene TRBJ2-7; D remains unclear. Trimming left V 0 bases short and J 3 bases short, with 15 bases between. The germline CDR1 and CDR2 sequences are MNHEY and SMNVEV (reference sequence). This CDR3 has 16 amino acids. The CDR3 DNA reads as TGTGCCAGCAGTTTATCGGGCGCCGGGTGGGGCTACGAGCAGTACTTC. It is translated as CASSLSGAGWGYEQYF.